These 8 T cell receptor beta chains originate from one sample sequenced in a study of identical twins. From the 5' RACE reads, TCRdb called clonotypes with MiXCR, one entry per CDR3 protein. Seen here are about 890,000 distinct CDR3 sequences, 12% observed once, and the top ten hold 1.5% to 2%. Separately, the same data were catalogued under a study of yellow fever vaccine responses in identical twins.

Sequencing input: PBMCs. The receptors stem from a woman aged 18 to 35 in good health.

The chain recombines TRBV5-1 with TRBJ2-1; 10 bases map to TRBD2. Germline CDR1 and CDR2: SGHRS and YFSETQ. Unmatched junction bases numbered 5, after V lost 1 base and J lost 4 bases. The CDR3 loop spans 16 amino acids. Written as DNA, the CDR3 is TGCGCCAGCAGCTTGTCACAGCGGGGGGGATACAATGAGCAGTTCTTC. It codes for CASSLSQRGGYNEQFF.

The chain carries TRBV28 and TRBJ2-7; D not certain. Trimming took 5 bases from V and 4 from J, leaving 15 bases between them. The CDR3 covers 14 residues. CDR1 is MDHEN, CDR2 SYDVKM, per germline. CDR3 amino acids: CASSDNTYSYEQYF. CDR3 bases: TGTGCCAGCAGTGACAATACCTATTCATACGAGCAGTACTTC.

V and J are TRBV7-9 and TRBJ2-7; no definite D call. Germline CDR1 reads SEHNR; CDR2 reads FQNEAQ (reference sequence). This CDR3 region has 15 residues. Between the trimmed V and J ends, which lost 3 bases and 3 bases, there was a span of 15 bases. Here the CDR3 DNA reads TGTGCCAGCAGCTTTCACGGAGACTCCTACTACGAGCAGTACTTC. It specifies CASSFHGDSYYEQYF.

The chain couples TRBV6-1 to TRBJ2-2; D may be TRBD1 (6 bases). CDR3 length equals 15 residues. Trimming cost V 1 base and J 2 bases, with 8 bases left between them. CDR1 is MNHNS and CDR2 is SASEGT in the germline V gene. The CDR3 sequence is CASSEVQGNTGELFF. As DNA, the CDR3 is TGTGCCAGCAGTGAAGTACAGGGAAACACCGGGGAGCTGTTTTTT.

This clonotype was counted at least ten times. The J gene is TRBJ1-1, the V gene TRBV5-1; D call uncertain. V was trimmed by 0 bases and J by 1 base, leaving 7 bases between them. The CDR3 has 14 residues. From germline, CDR1 is SGHRS and CDR2 YFSETQ. CDR3 residues: CASSLEGGNTEAFF. The CDR3 DNA follows: TGCGCCAGCAGCTTGGAAGGAGGGAACACTGAAGCTTTCTTT.

The V and J genes are TRBV15 and TRBJ1-4; 8 positions agree with TRBD1. This CDR3 contains 15 residues. Germline V gene sequence: CDR1 LNHNV, CDR2 YYDKDF (reference sequence). The V and J ends lost 6 bases and 8 bases, in that order; junction bases with no gene match: 11. CDR3 amino acids: CATSTDRVSGEKLFF. Written as DNA, the CDR3 is TGTGCCACCAGTACGGACAGGGTTTCCGGGGAAAAACTGTTTTTT.

In this sample, this clonotype turned up many times. This chain joins TRBV29-1 and TRBJ1-1; 8 bases align to TRBD1. Germline-derived CDR1 and CDR2 are SQVTM and ANQGSEA. This CDR3 region has 13 residues. Unmatched junction bases numbered 8, after V lost 6 bases and J lost 5 bases. The CDR3: CSVMGQAGTEAFF. The CDR3 region has the DNA TGCAGCGTGATGGGACAGGCGGGGACTGAAGCTTTCTTT.

The rearrangement uses TRBV15 and TRBJ2-2, with a possible D match to TRBD1 (6 bases). The CDR3 sequence is 14 residues long. The V end lost 4 bases, the J end lost 6 bases, and 12 bases lay between the germline ends. Germline V gene data show CDR1 as LNHNV and CDR2 as YYDKDF (reference sequence). The chain's CDR3 is CATSTAQGSGELFF. CDR3 nucleotides: TGTGCCACCAGCACAGCCCAGGGGTCCGGGGAGCTGTTTTTT.